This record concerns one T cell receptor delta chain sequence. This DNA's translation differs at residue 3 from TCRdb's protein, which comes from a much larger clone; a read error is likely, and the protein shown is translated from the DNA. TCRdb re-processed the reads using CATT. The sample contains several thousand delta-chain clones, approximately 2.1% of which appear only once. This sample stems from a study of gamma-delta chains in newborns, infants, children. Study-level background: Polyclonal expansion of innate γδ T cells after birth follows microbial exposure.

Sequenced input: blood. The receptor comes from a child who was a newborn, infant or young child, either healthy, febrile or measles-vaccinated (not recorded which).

CDR3 residues: CAGDPLLGDTAQLFF. CDR3 DNA sequence: TGTGCCGGTGATCCCCTACTGGGGGATACAGCACAACTCTTCTTT. The chain employs TRDV2 and TRDJ2; 10 nucleotides agree with TRDD3. Germline V gene sequence: CDR1 GEAIGNYY, CDR2 EKD. CDR3 length: 15 residues.